The 8 T cell receptor beta chains in this list originate from one sample, sequenced in a study of T cell changes during pregnancy in multiple sclerosis. The protocol was immunoSEQ multiplex PCR, while the TCRdb copy is restricted to in-frame clones and leaves out a portion. Found here are fewer than 70,000 clones, approximately 92% of them singletons; the top ten hold approximately 3%. This specimen consisted of CD8+ T cells from peripheral blood mononuclear cells, obtained in the third trimester of pregnancy. These receptors all come from a female donor in good health, enrolled as a control in a pregnancy study.

In DNA form, the CDR3 reads TGTGCCAGCAGCCGAAATGGGCGGGTGGGGGAGCAGTTCTTC. This codes for CASSRNGRVGEQFF. J is TRBJ2-1 and V is TRBV7-8, with TRBD2 as a possible D gene (5 bases). The germline V gene has CDR1 SGHVS and CDR2 FQNEAQ. Trimming pared 5 bases from V and 10 bases from J, leaving 18 bases between. This CDR3 is built from 14 residues.

With regard to this clone: At the DNA level, this CDR3 is encoded by other sequences in the same sample as well. This chain links TRBV7-2 with TRBJ2-7; possible D gene TRBD1, 5 bases. The CDR3 loop spans 14 amino acids. CDR1 is SGHTA and CDR2 is FQGNSA in the germline V gene. Trimming removed 0 bases at V and 0 bases at J, with 6 bases between. CDR3 region: CASSLADSSYEQYF. The CDR3 DNA is TGTGCCAGCAGCTTAGCCGACAGCTCCTACGAGCAGTACTTC.

This clone was detected only a few times. The rearrangement links TRBV19 to TRBJ1-2; 11 bases agree with TRBD1. The CDR3 has 14 residues. With 7 bases clipped from V and 4 bases from J, the junction kept 5 bases outside the gene matches. Germline values: CDR1 LNHDA, CDR2 SQIVND (reference sequence). This CDR3 reads CASTVGTGGYGYTF. The CDR3 DNA sequence: TGTGCCAGTACCGTGGGGACAGGGGGCTATGGCTACACCTTC.

CDR3 residues: CASSRTMNTEAFF. The CDR3 DNA follows: TGTGCCAGCAGTCGGACAATGAACACTGAAGCTTTCTTT. The chain couples TRBV7-8 to TRBJ1-1, with D possibly TRBD1 on 5 matching bases. The CDR3 contains 13 residues. V was clipped by 6 bases and J by 0 bases, with 8 bases between them. The V gene's germline CDR1 is SGHVS and CDR2 FQNEAQ. The complete variable domain, with remaining parts taken from reference TRBV7-8 and TRBJ1-1, reads GAGVSQSPRYKVAKRGQDVALRCDPISGHVSLFWYQQALGQGPEFLTYFQNEAQLDKSGLPSDRFFAERPEGSVSTLKIQRTQQEDSAVYLCASSRTMNTEAFFGQGTRLTVV.

The chain is built from TRBV15 and TRBJ2-3; 9 positions match TRBD2. Trimming at V came to 0 bases and at J to 4 bases, leaving 8 bases not matched to a gene. Germline V lookup: CDR1 LNHNV, CDR2 YYDKDF (reference sequence). This CDR3 region has 17 residues. The CDR3 protein is CATSRDRLAGISDTQYF. CDR3 DNA: TGTGCCACCAGCAGAGATCGGCTAGCGGGGATCTCAGATACGCAGTATTTT.

V gene TRBV27 combines with J gene TRBJ1-2; the match to TRBD1 covers 8 bases. Germline values: CDR1 MNHEY, CDR2 SMNVEV (reference sequence). The V and J ends lost 6 bases and 3 bases, in that order; junction bases with no gene match: 12. The CDR3 is 16 amino acids. The CDR3 here is CASSLDREAGYYGYTF. For the CDR3, the DNA is TGTGCCAGCAGCCTGGACAGGGAAGCGGGCTACTATGGCTACACCTTC.

The gene calls are TRBV6-5 and TRBJ2-1; D is unresolved. Germline lookup yields CDR1 MNHEY and CDR2 SVGAGI. The CDR3 consists of 13 residues. Trimming removed 6 bases at V and 0 bases at J, with 6 bases between. The chain's CDR3 is CASRTGSYNEQFF. The CDR3 DNA sequence: TGTGCCAGCAGGACGGGCTCCTACAATGAGCAGTTCTTC.

The V and J genes are TRBV27 and TRBJ2-1; no clear D gene. The CDR3 is made up of 13 amino acids. Germline CDR1 is MNHEY and CDR2 is SMNVEV (reference sequence). Between the trimmed V and J ends, which lost 8 bases and 6 bases, there was a span of 14 bases. The CDR3 bases are TGTGCCAGCGAGGAGAGGAGACGCAATGAGCAGTTCTTC. This encodes CASEERRRNEQFF.